The rows below give T cell receptor beta chains drawn from one sample of a study of identical twins. TCRdb redid the calling of the 5' RACE reads with MiXCR, one entry per CDR3 protein. The sample carries around 1.7 million distinct CDR3 sequences, under 35% recorded once. The source material was cord blood. These receptors all stem from a newborn girl in good health. CDR3s include the opening cysteine and the closing phenylalanine or tryptophan. A D gene is named only where the DNA matches it firmly. The size field is filled for only some rows; it gives once, few, many or a size class.

j_gene | v_gene | abundance | d_gene | CDR3nt | CDR3aa
TRBJ2-1 | TRBV28 | . | TRBD1 | TGTGCCAGCTCGTGGGGGACAGGGGGCTCGGATGAGCAGTTCTTC | CASSWGTGGSDEQFF
TRBJ2-2 | TRBV25-1 | . | . | TGTGCCAGCAGTGAACGGTGGCAAGCCCCCCAAACCGGGGAGCTGTTTTTT | CASSERWQAPQTGELFF
TRBJ2-3 | TRBV19 | few | TRBD2 | TGTGCCAGTAGTACCAGACTAGCGGGGCCTCGAAGCACAGATACGCAGTATTTT | CASSTRLAGPRSTDTQYF
TRBJ1-6 | TRBV28 | . | . | TGTGCCAGCAGTTTATCAGGGGATGGTTCACCCCTCCACTTT | CASSLSGDGSPLHF
TRBJ2-1 | TRBV4-1 | few | TRBD2 | TGCGCCAGCAGCCAACAGGGACTAGCGGGTGAGCAGTTCTTC | CASSQQGLAGEQFF
TRBJ1-2 | TRBV13 | . | . | TGTGCCAGCAGCTTAGTTCCCCCGGCCGGCTGCACCTTC | CASSLVPPAGCTF
TRBJ2-5 | TRBV7-2 | few | . | TGTGCCAGCAGCCCCGGTAGGACTACCAGCGCCAATGAGCAGTACTTC | CASSPGRTTSANEQYF
TRBJ1-5 | TRBV19 | few | TRBD1 | TGTGCCAGTAGTATAGGTGGGACAGGGGGCAGGCAGCCCCAGCATTTT | CASSIGGTGGRQPQHF
TRBJ2-3 | TRBV6-6 | . | . | TGTGCCAGCAGTTACGAGGGGGGGAGCACAGATACGCAGTATTTT | CASSYEGGSTDTQYF
TRBJ2-3 | TRBV25-1 | . | TRBD2 | TGTGCCAGCAGTGTTGCGGGAGAAGAGACAGATACGCAGTATTTT | CASSVAGEETDTQYF
TRBJ2-7 | TRBV4-2 | many | . | TGTGCCAGCAGCCAGGGTTTTTCCTACGAGCAGTACTTC | CASSQGFSYEQYF
TRBJ2-7 | TRBV6-2/TRBV6-3 | . | TRBD1 | TGTGCCAGCAGTCCTGACAGGGGATCCTACAATGAGCAGTACTTC | CASSPDRGSYNEQYF
TRBJ1-2 | TRBV28 | many | . | TGTGCCAGCAGAGTGCCTAACTATGGCTACACCTTC | CASRVPNYGYTF
TRBJ2-1 | TRBV5-1 | . | . | TGCGCCAGCAGCTTGAGCACAGTGCTCTACAATGAGCAGTTCTTC | CASSLSTVLYNEQFF
TRBJ2-4 | TRBV20-1 | once | TRBD1 | TGCAGTGCCCAAAAGGACAGGGGTGGGATTCAGTACTTC | CSAQKDRGGIQYF
TRBJ1-1 | TRBV7-9 | few | . | TGTGCCAGCAGCTTAGCGAAAACTACTACCTTGGAGACTGAAGCTTTCTTT | CASSLAKTTTLETEAFF
TRBJ2-1 | TRBV7-9 | few | . | TGTGCCAGCAGCTTATCTGAGGATGAGCAGTTCTTC | CASSLSEDEQFF
TRBJ2-3 | TRBV29-1 | . | . | TGCAGCGTTGAGGTCGCCAAAGAGGGAGATACGCAGTATTTT | CSVEVAKEGDTQYF
TRBJ2-3 | TRBV20-1 | few | TRBD2 | TGCAGTGCCATCATAGCGGGAGGGACTGATACGCAGTATTTT | CSAIIAGGTDTQYF
TRBJ2-1 | TRBV4-2 | many | TRBD2 | TGTGCCAGCAGCCCACTCGGGACTAGCGGGGGGTACAATGAGCAGTTCTTC | CASSPLGTSGGYNEQFF
TRBJ2-3 | TRBV27 | . | . | TGTGCCAGCAATCCCAAGGGGGCAGATACGCAGTATTTT | CASNPKGADTQYF
TRBJ2-1 | TRBV9 | few | TRBD2 | TGTGCCATCTACGGGACTAGCGGGAACCATGAGCAGTTCTTC | CAIYGTSGNHEQFF
TRBJ1-2 | TRBV30 | . | . | TGTGCCTGGAGTGAAGGCCCAGGCTACACCTTC | CAWSEGPGYTF
TRBJ2-1 | TRBV20-1 | . | TRBD2 | TGCAGTGCTAGGGGACTAGCGAGAGTATACAATGAGCAGTTCTTC | CSARGLARVYNEQFF
TRBJ2-7 | TRBV4-1 | . | TRBD2 | TGCGCCAGCAGCCAGACACTAGCGGTAAGAGAGCAGTACTTC | CASSQTLAVREQYF
TRBJ1-2 | TRBV2 | . | . | TGTGTCAGCAGTGAATCTAACTATGGCTACACCTTC | CVSSESNYGYTF
TRBJ2-4 | TRBV4-1 | . | TRBD1 | TGCGCCAGCAGCCATAGCTGGGACAGAAACATTCAGTACTTC | CASSHSWDRNIQYF
TRBJ2-7 | TRBV4-2 | . | . | TGTGCCAGCAGCCAAGTCGAGTGGGGCCCCTCCTACGAGCAGTACTTC | CASSQVEWGPSYEQYF
TRBJ2-2 | TRBV7-2 | many | . | TGTGCCAGCAGCTTAGGGGGTCAGAACACCGGGGAGCTGTTTTTT | CASSLGGQNTGELFF
TRBJ1-1 | TRBV5-6 | few | TRBD1 | TGTGCCAGCAGCCCCCTGACAGGGATAGGCACTGAAGCTTTCTTT | CASSPLTGIGTEAFF
TRBJ1-1 | TRBV5-1 | . | TRBD1 | TGCGCCAGCAGCTTGGGCCGGGACAGAAGTGAAGCTTTCTTT | CASSLGRDRSEAFF
TRBJ1-1 | TRBV28 | . | TRBD1 | TGTGCCAGCGGGACAGGGTTTGGGAACACTGAAGCTTTCTTT | CASGTGFGNTEAFF
TRBJ2-4 | TRBV12-3/TRBV12-4 | few | . | TGTGCCAGCAGGGAGAACGGAAAAAACATTCAGTACTTC | CASRENGKNIQYF
TRBJ2-7 | TRBV11-2 | . | TRBD1 | TGTGCCAGCAGCTTATCGACAGGGCCCTACAATGAGCAGTACTTC | CASSLSTGPYNEQYF
TRBJ2-7 | TRBV3-1 | . | . | TGTGCCAGCAGCCAAGAGGTGTGGCGGCACTCCTACGAGCAGTACTTC | CASSQEVWRHSYEQYF
TRBJ2-1 | TRBV20-1 | few | . | TGCAGTGCTAGAGGCAAGAATTTTTACAATGAGCAGTTCTTC | CSARGKNFYNEQFF
TRBJ1-4 | TRBV3-1 | few | . | TGTGCCAGCAGCGACACAACGACACCTCCTAATGAAAAACTGTTTTTT | CASSDTTTPPNEKLFF
TRBJ1-5 | TRBV2 | . | TRBD1 | TGTGCTTCGCGGGACAGCCCAATAGAGCCCCAGCATTTT | CASRDSPIEPQHF
TRBJ2-2 | TRBV10-3 | . | TRBD1 | TGTGCCACCACCGGGACAGCTACCGGGGAGCTGTTTTTT | CATTGTATGELFF
TRBJ2-1 | TRBV20-1 | . | . | TGCAGTGCTAGACTCCTAGCGCGCTCCTACAATGAGCAGTTCTTC | CSARLLARSYNEQFF
TRBJ1-2 | TRBV3-1 | many | . | TGTGCCAGCAGCCACGGACAGCTCACCTATGGCTACACCTTC | CASSHGQLTYGYTF
TRBJ2-5 | TRBV12-3/TRBV12-4 | . | TRBD2 | TGTGCCAGCAGATCGCTAGCGGGAGACTACCAAGAGACCCAGTACTTC | CASRSLAGDYQETQYF
TRBJ2-1 | TRBV12-5 | . | . | TGTGCTAGTGGTTTGGGGGGAAGTGGCTCCCACAATGAGCAGTTCTTC | CASGLGGSGSHNEQFF
TRBJ2-1 | TRBV12-5 | few | . | TGTGCTAGTGGCCCCGAGGGGGACAATGAGCAGTTCTTC | CASGPEGDNEQFF
TRBJ2-3 | TRBV20-1 | few | . | TGCAGTGCTAGGGAGGGCAGAGGTAGGGCCCCGGGCACAGATACGCAGTATTTT | CSAREGRGRAPGTDTQYF
TRBJ1-2 | TRBV3-1 | once | TRBD1 | TGTGCCAGCAGCCAAGTGGGGGACAGCCACCTTTATGGCTACACCTTC | CASSQVGDSHLYGYTF
TRBJ2-5 | TRBV27 | few | . | TGTGCCAGCAGTCCTAGGTTTAGGGAGACCCAGTACTTC | CASSPRFRETQYF
TRBJ2-3 | TRBV2 | . | . | TGTGCCAGCAGTGTGGAGGGTATGGCAGATACGCAGTATTTT | CASSVEGMADTQYF
TRBJ1-2 | TRBV29-1 | many | . | TGCAGCGTTGAATTCTTCTATGGCTACACCTTC | CSVEFFYGYTF
TRBJ2-3 | TRBV10-3 | many | . | TGTGCCATCAAGGTTTCGGAGGGAACAGATACGCAGTATTTT | CAIKVSEGTDTQYF
TRBJ2-1 | TRBV12-3/TRBV12-4 | few | TRBD2 | TGTGCCAGCAGTTTAGCGCGAGCGGGGCATGATTACAATGAGCAGTTCTTC | CASSLARAGHDYNEQFF